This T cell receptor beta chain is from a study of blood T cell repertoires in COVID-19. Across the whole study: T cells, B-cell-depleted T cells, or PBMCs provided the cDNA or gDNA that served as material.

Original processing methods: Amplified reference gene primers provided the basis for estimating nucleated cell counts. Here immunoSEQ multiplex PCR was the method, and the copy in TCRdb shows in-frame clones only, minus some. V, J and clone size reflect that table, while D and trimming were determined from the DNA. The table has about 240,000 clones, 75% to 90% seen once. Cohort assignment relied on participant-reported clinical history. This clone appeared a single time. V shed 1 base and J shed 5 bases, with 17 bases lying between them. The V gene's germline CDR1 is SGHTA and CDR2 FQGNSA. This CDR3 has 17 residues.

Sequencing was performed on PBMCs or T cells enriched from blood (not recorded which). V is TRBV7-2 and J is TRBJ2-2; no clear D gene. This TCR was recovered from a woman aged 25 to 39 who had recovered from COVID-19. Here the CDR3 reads CASSLEVPRFSTGELFF. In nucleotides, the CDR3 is TGTGCCAGCAGCTTAGAGGTCCCCAGGTTTAGTACCGGGGAGCTGTTTTTT.